A single T cell receptor (beta chain) is shown here with its context. Its antigen is currently unknown. Germline V CDR1 and CDR2: SNHLY, FYNNEI. Trimming cost V 4 bases and J 8 bases; bases outside gene matches: 21. CDR3 length: 19 amino acids. This entry comes from a study of brain T cells in children with intractable seizures. TCRdb's table, derived via immunoSEQ multiplex PCR, lists solely in-frame clones and lacks some. In the table there are approximately 330,000 clones, approximately 93% of which are singletons. The sample's time point: blood from clinic visit 5 months post-surgery; TSC patient then seizure free. Sequencing was limited to surgery cases with top T cell transcript signatures in brain tissue. Pre-surgery treatment included at least one anti-epileptic drug. Whole-study findings and limits: Pre-surgery blood may have been undersampled, hiding some clones. Only CDR3 sequence similarity suggested viral specificity, without known HCMV serostatus.

This sequence originates from a boy in the first two years of life with tuberous sclerosis and intractable seizures. Sequenced here: peripheral blood, sampled 4 to 5 months after surgery. The V gene is TRBV2, the J gene TRBJ2-3, with 10 bases fitting TRBD2. In nucleotides, the CDR3 is TGTGCCAGCAGTGGAATGGTAGCGGGGGGACCCCAACTAGATGGTACGCAGTATTTT. It is translated as CASSGMVAGGPQLDGTQYF.